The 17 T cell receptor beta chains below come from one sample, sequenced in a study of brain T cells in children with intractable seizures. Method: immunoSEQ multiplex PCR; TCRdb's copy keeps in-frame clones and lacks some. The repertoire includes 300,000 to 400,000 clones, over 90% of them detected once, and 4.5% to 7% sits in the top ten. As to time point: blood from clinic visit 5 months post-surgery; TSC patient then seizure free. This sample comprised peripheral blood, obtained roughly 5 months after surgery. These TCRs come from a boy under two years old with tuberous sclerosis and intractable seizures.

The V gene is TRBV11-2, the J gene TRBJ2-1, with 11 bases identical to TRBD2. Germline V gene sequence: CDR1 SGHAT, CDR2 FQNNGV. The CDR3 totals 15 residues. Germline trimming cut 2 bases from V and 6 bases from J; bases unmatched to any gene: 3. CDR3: CASSLSLAGGNEQFF. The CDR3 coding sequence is TGTGCCAGCAGCTTATCGCTAGCGGGGGGCAATGAGCAGTTCTTC.

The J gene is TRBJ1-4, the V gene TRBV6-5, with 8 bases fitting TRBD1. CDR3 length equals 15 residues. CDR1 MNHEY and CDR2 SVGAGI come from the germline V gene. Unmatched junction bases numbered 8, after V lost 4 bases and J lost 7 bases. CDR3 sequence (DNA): TGTGCCAGCAGTTGGGGACAGGTTCTCGGTGAAAAACTGTTTTTT. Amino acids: CASSWGQVLGEKLFF.

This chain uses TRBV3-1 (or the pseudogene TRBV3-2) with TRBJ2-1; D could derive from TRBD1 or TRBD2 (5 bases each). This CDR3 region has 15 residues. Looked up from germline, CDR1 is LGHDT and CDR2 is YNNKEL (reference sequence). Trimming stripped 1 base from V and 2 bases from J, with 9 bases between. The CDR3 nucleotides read TGTGCCAGCAGCCAAGGGTGGGACCCCTACAATGAGCAGTTCTTC. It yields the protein CASSQGWDPYNEQFF.

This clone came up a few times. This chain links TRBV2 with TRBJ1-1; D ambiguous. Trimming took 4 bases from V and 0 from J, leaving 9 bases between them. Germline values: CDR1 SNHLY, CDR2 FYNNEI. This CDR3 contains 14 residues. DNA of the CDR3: TGTGCCAGCAGTGTTCTACAGATGAACACTGAAGCTTTCTTT. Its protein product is CASSVLQMNTEAFF.

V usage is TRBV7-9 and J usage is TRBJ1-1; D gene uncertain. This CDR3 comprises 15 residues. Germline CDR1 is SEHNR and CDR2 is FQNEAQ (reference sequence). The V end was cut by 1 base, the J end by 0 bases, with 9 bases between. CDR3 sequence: CASSLVEALNTEAFF. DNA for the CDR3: TGTGCCAGCAGCTTAGTAGAGGCGCTGAACACTGAAGCTTTCTTT.

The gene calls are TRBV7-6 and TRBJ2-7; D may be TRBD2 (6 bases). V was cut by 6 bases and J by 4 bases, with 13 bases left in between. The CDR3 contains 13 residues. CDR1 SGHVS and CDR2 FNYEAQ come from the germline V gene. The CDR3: CASSTGTRYEQYF. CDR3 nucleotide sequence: TGTGCCAGCAGTACCGGGACTCGATACGAGCAGTACTTC.

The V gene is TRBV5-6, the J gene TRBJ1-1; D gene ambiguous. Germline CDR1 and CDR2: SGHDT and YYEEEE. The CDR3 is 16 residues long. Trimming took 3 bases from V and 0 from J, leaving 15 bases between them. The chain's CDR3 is CASSYGPGPMNTEAFF. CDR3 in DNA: TGTGCCAGCAGCTATGGACCGGGTCCTATGAACACTGAAGCTTTCTTT.

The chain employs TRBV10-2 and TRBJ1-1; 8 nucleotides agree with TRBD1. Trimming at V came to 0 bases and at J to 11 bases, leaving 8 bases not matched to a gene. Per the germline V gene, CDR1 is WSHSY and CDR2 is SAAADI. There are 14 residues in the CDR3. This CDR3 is CASSESDRAWGAFF. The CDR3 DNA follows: TGCGCCAGCAGTGAGTCGGACAGGGCCTGGGGGGCTTTCTTT.

The CDR3 loop reads CAGYRATNEKLFF. CDR3 nucleotides: TGCGCCGGCTACAGAGCAACTAATGAAAAACTGTTTTTT. The chain has TRBV5-1 and TRBJ1-4; no firm D call. CDR1 is SGHRS, CDR2 YFSETQ, per germline. The germline V and J ends were trimmed by 10 bases and 0 bases, with 10 bases remaining between them. The CDR3 has 13 amino acids. The full variable domain, in which reference TRBV5-1 and TRBJ1-4 provide the parts outside the CDR3, is KAGVTQTPRYLIKTRGQQVTLSCSPISGHRSVSWYQQTPGQGLQFLFEYFSETQRNKGNFPGRFSGRQFSNSRSEMNVSTLELGDSALYLCAGYRATNEKLFFGSGTQLSVL.

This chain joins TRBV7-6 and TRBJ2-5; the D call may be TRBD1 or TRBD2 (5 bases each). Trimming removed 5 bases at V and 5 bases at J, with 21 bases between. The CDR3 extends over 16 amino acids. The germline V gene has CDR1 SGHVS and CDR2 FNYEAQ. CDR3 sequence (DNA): TGTGCCAGCAGCCCCCTGGTTGGGGGAACTTATGAGACCCAGTACTTC. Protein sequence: CASSPLVGGTYETQYF.

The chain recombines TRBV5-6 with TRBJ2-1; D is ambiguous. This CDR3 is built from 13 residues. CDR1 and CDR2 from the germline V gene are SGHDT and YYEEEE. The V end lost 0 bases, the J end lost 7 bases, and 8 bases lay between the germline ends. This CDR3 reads CASSLGARNEQFF. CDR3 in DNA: TGTGCCAGCAGCTTGGGGGCGCGGAATGAGCAGTTCTTC.

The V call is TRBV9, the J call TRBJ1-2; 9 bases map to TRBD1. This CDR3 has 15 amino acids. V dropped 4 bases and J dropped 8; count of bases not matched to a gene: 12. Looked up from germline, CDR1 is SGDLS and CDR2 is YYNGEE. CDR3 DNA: TGTGCCAGCAGCCGAGCACAGGGAGGACAGGGGGGCTACACCTTC. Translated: CASSRAQGGQGGYTF.

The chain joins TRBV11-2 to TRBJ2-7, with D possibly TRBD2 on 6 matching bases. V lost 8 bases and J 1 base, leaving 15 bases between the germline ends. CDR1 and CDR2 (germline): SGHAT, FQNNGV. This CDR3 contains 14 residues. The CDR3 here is CASRFAGRSYEQYF. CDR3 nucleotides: TGTGCCAGCCGTTTTGCGGGGCGTTCCTACGAGCAGTACTTC.

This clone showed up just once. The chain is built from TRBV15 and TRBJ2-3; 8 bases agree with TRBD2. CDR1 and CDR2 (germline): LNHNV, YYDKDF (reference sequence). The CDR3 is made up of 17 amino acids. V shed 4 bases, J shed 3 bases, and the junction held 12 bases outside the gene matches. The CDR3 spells CATSTSFGTSRTDTQYF. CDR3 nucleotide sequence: TGTGCCACCAGCACCTCCTTCGGGACTAGTCGGACAGATACGCAGTATTTT.

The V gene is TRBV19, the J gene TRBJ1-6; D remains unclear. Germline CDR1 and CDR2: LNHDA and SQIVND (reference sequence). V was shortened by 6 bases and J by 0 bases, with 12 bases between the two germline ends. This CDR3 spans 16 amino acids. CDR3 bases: TGTGCCAGTAGCTTCTTGGCTAGCTCCTATAATTCACCCCTCCACTTT. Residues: CASSFLASSYNSPLHF.

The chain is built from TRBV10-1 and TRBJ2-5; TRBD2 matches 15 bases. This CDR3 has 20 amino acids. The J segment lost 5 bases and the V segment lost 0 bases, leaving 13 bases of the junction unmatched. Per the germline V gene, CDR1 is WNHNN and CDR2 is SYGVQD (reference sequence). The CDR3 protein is CASSESGLAGGPQLSETQYF. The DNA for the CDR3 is TGCGCCAGCAGTGAGTCGGGACTAGCGGGGGGCCCCCAATTGTCGGAGACCCAGTACTTC.

CDR3 sequence: CASSVEGQGLNEQYF. The DNA for the CDR3 is TGTGCCAGCAGCGTTGAAGGACAGGGGTTGAACGAGCAGTACTTC. This chain connects TRBV9 to TRBJ2-7, with 9 nucleotides matching TRBD1. The germline CDR1 and CDR2 sequences are SGDLS and YYNGEE. The CDR3 runs 15 residues. V was pared by 2 bases and J by 5 bases, with 8 bases of the junction left unmatched.